A selection of T cell receptor beta chains follows, all from one sample in a study of cytomegalovirus exposure and HLA in healthy donors. Sequenced by immunoSEQ multiplex PCR; TCRdb stores in-frame clones only, minus some. Among roughly 300,000 clones listed, 85% to 90% were seen once. Sequenced material: PBMCs. These receptors all stem from a woman between 18 and 29 years old in good health and CMV-seronegative. Each CDR3 is given with its conserved first and last residue. The D gene is left open where the match is weak. A row's size may be missing; if present it is once, few, many or a size class.

TGTGCCAGCAGTCCGCAAGTCCAGGGGCGCGAGCAGTACTTC,CASSPQVQGREQYF,-,TRBJ2-7,-,14,TRBV6-5
TGTGCCAGCAGTTACGGGGGACAGAGCTCCTACAATGAGCAGTTCTTC,CASSYGGQSSYNEQFF,few,TRBJ2-1,TRBD1,16,TRBV6-5
TGTGCCTGGAGTGTGACACCCTCCTACGAGCAGTACTTC,CAWSVTPSYEQYF,-,TRBJ2-7,-,13,TRBV30
TGTGCCAGCAGCCACGAGACCGGGACTAGCGGAACCTACGAGCAGTACTTC,CASSHETGTSGTYEQYF,-,TRBJ2-7,TRBD2,17,TRBV7-9
TGTGCCAGCAGCTTTCTCGGGACTAGCGCCTACAATGAGCAGTTCTTC,CASSFLGTSAYNEQFF,once,TRBJ2-1,TRBD2,16,TRBV7-2
TGTGCCAGCAGCTATAGCGGGAGGGCCTACACCGGGGAGCTGTTTTTT,CASSYSGRAYTGELFF,-,TRBJ2-2,TRBD2,16,TRBV13
TGTGCCAGCAGCCCCCTGGCAACGCAGTATTTT,CASSPLATQYF,-,TRBJ2-3,-,11,TRBV7-8
TGTGCCAGCAGCCGTCAGATCTCTGGAAACACCATATATTTT,CASSRQISGNTIYF,-,TRBJ1-3,-,14,TRBV7-9
TGTGCCAGCAGCTTAATGCCCGGGGGGAACACTGAAGCTTTCTTT,CASSLMPGGNTEAFF,-,TRBJ1-1,-,15,TRBV7-3
TGCAGCGCACACCGGGACTTCATAGAGACCCAGTACTTC,CSAHRDFIETQYF,-,TRBJ2-5,-,13,TRBV29-1
TGTGCCAGCAGCGAGGGCCAGAGTAATGAAAAACTGTTTTTT,CASSEGQSNEKLFF,-,TRBJ1-4,-,14,TRBV6-1
TGTGCCAGCAGCACTCTTCAGGGGCCCCGGGGCGAGCAGTACTTC,CASSTLQGPRGEQYF,-,TRBJ2-7,-,15,TRBV11-2
TGTGCCAGCAGCTTAGTCTATTATCAGCCCCAGCATTTT,CASSLVYYQPQHF,-,TRBJ1-5,-,13,TRBV7-2
TGCGCCAGCAGCTCAACGAGAAAGATACAGGCGTCCCAAGAGACCCAGTACTTC,CASSSTRKIQASQETQYF,-,TRBJ2-5,-,18,TRBV5-1
TGTGCCAGCAGACTAGCCAAAAACATTCAGTACTTC,CASRLAKNIQYF,-,TRBJ2-4,-,12,TRBV2
TGCGCCAGCAGCCAGGTAGACGCGGGTCGGGAGACCCAGTACTTC,CASSQVDAGRETQYF,-,TRBJ2-5,-,15,TRBV4-1
TGCGCCAGCAGCTCCTCCCTGGGGCTTACCGGGGAGCTGTTTTTT,CASSSSLGLTGELFF,few,TRBJ2-2,-,15,TRBV5-1
TGTGCCAGCAGCTTAGATCTGACTAGCGGATACGAGCAGTACTTC,CASSLDLTSGYEQYF,-,TRBJ2-7,TRBD2,15,TRBV11-2
TGTGCCAGCAGCTTAATTCCCTCTAGCGGACCCTACGAGCAGTACTTC,CASSLIPSSGPYEQYF,-,TRBJ2-7,TRBD2,16,TRBV7-3
TGTGCCAGCAAGTTAGGGACTTCAACCTACAATGAGCAGTTCTTC,CASKLGTSTYNEQFF,-,TRBJ2-1,-,15,TRBV27
TGTGCCACCAACGAAGACAGGGCCAAAAACGGGGAGCTGTTTTTT,CATNEDRAKNGELFF,-,TRBJ2-2,TRBD1,15,TRBV6-5
TGTGCCAGCGCAGGGGGCGCGTCCTATGGCTACACCTTC,CASAGGASYGYTF,-,TRBJ1-2,TRBD1,13,TRBV2
TGTGCCAGCAGTCTAGGGGGCCAGCCCCAGCATTTT,CASSLGGQPQHF,-,TRBJ1-5,TRBD1,12,TRBV28
TGTGCCAGCAGTTTTCTAGCGGGGGCATCCTACGAGCAGTACTTC,CASSFLAGASYEQYF,-,TRBJ2-7,TRBD2,15,TRBV27
TGTGCCAGCAGCTACCTTGGTCGAGGAGGCTACACCTTC,CASSYLGRGGYTF,-,TRBJ1-2,-,13,TRBV7-9
TGTGCCAGCAGTGCCCTAGCGGCCGTTTACAATGAGCAGTTCTTC,CASSALAAVYNEQFF,-,TRBJ2-1,TRBD2,15,TRBV6-5
TGCGCCAGCAGCCAAGATACAGGGCTGACTGAAGCTTTCTTT,CASSQDTGLTEAFF,-,TRBJ1-1,-,14,TRBV4-1
TGTGCCAGCAGCTCTCTCTACGAGCAGTACTTC,CASSSLYEQYF,-,TRBJ2-7,-,11,TRBV7-9
TGTGCCAGCAGCTTGACGGGACTCTCCTACGAGCAGTACTTC,CASSLTGLSYEQYF,-,TRBJ2-7,-,14,TRBV7-2
TGTGCCACCAGCAGAACTAGCGGGAGGGACAATGAGCAGTTCTTC,CATSRTSGRDNEQFF,-,TRBJ2-1,TRBD2,15,TRBV15
TGCAGCGTTAATAGGGGCCTGGGGGAGACCCAGTACTTC,CSVNRGLGETQYF,-,TRBJ2-5,-,13,TRBV29-1
TGCAGTGCATCTGACAATGAGCAGTTCTTC,CSASDNEQFF,-,TRBJ2-1,-,10,TRBV20-1
TGTGCCAGCAGGATCCGACAGGTTAATGAAAAACTGTTTTTT,CASRIRQVNEKLFF,-,TRBJ1-4,-,14,TRBV28
TGTGCCACCACGGGGAGCGGGAGCCTTATTGAGCAGTTCTTC,CATTGSGSLIEQFF,once,TRBJ2-1,TRBD2,14,TRBV28
TGTGCCAGCAGCGTTCAGGGGGGATCGCAAAGCTCACCCCTCCACTTT,CASSVQGGSQSSPLHF,-,TRBJ1-6,TRBD1,16,TRBV7-2
TGTGCCAGCAGAGCGAACCCAGACAGGGCCACAGATACGCAGTATTTT,CASRANPDRATDTQYF,-,TRBJ2-3,TRBD1,16,TRBV7-6
TGTGCCAGCAGCTTAACCCTCCAGGGGAAGTACGAGCAGTACTTC,CASSLTLQGKYEQYF,once,TRBJ2-7,-,15,TRBV11-2
TGCGCCAGCAGCCTAGGGACAGGGGTTAGCAATCAGCCCCAGCATTTT,CASSLGTGVSNQPQHF,once,TRBJ1-5,TRBD1,16,TRBV5-1
TGCAGCGTGGGGGGGACAGGGCCCACCGGGGAGCTGTTTTTT,CSVGGTGPTGELFF,-,TRBJ2-2,TRBD1,14,TRBV29-1
TGTGCCAGCAGTTACTCTTGGGACACCTTGGATCAGCCCCAGCATTTT,CASSYSWDTLDQPQHF,-,TRBJ1-5,-,16,TRBV6-5
TGTGCCAGCAGTTATATTGGGGCAGGGTCTGGTGAGCAGTTCTTC,CASSYIGAGSGEQFF,-,TRBJ2-1,-,15,TRBV6-5
TGTGCCAGTAGTTTACAGGGGACTGAAGCTTTCTTT,CASSLQGTEAFF,-,TRBJ1-1,TRBD1,12,TRBV19
TGTGCCAGCAGCTTGTTAGTTAACTCCTACAATGAGCAGTTCTTC,CASSLLVNSYNEQFF,-,TRBJ2-1,-,15,TRBV5-5
TGTGCCAGCAGCGCACCAGGGATGTCAACTAATGAAAAACTGTTTTTT,CASSAPGMSTNEKLFF,once,TRBJ1-4,-,16,TRBV28
TGTGTCAGAAGCTTCGTCCAGGGCCAAAGGAACACCGGGGAGCTGTTTTTT,CVRSFVQGQRNTGELFF,-,TRBJ2-2,-,17,TRBV7-5
TGTGCCAGTAGTATGGCTGGCAGGGTTGGCTATGGCTACACCTTC,CASSMAGRVGYGYTF,once,TRBJ1-2,-,15,TRBV19
TGTGCCAGCAGTTCCAGGGACAGACAACAAAGCTCCTACAATGAGCAGTTCTTC,CASSSRDRQQSSYNEQFF,-,TRBJ2-1,TRBD1,18,TRBV28
TGTGCTAGTGGTTTGGCCCAGACTAGCGGGAACAACGAGCAGTACTTC,CASGLAQTSGNNEQYF,-,TRBJ2-7,TRBD2,16,TRBV12-5
TGTGCCAGCAGCCCGGGACAGGCCGATGAAGCTTTCTTT,CASSPGQADEAFF,-,TRBJ1-1,TRBD1,13,TRBV11-3
TGTGCCTGCAAGCCCCGGGGGGCTGCGAATTCACCCCTCCACTTT,CACKPRGAANSPLHF,-,TRBJ1-6,-,15,TRBV30
TGTGCCAGCAGCCGTAGCGGGGACAAGCCTAGCACAGATACGCAGTATTTT,CASSRSGDKPSTDTQYF,once,TRBJ2-3,TRBD2,17,TRBV13
TGCGCCAGCAGCGGCCCTGGGACAGTTGTTCTAACAAATGTGGATACGCAGTATTTT,CASSGPGTVVLTNVDTQYF,-,TRBJ2-3,TRBD1,19,TRBV5-1
TGTGCCAGCAGCTTAGATCTTAGTACTGAAGCTTTCTTT,CASSLDLSTEAFF,-,TRBJ1-1,-,13,TRBV11-2
TGTGCCAGCAGCCAAGCCGGGACAGGGTGGGAAAAACTGTTTTTT,CASSQAGTGWEKLFF,-,TRBJ1-4,TRBD1,15,TRBV25-1
TGTGCCAGCAGCCAAGATCAAGGGGATTATGGCTACACCTTC,CASSQDQGDYGYTF,-,TRBJ1-2,-,14,TRBV14
TGTGCCAGCAGCTTCCGACTAGCGGGAGGGTACGGGGAGCTGTTTTTT,CASSFRLAGGYGELFF,-,TRBJ2-2,TRBD2,16,TRBV11-2
TGTGCCAGCTGCGGACAGGGGGCCGGCACTGAAGCTTTCTTT,CASCGQGAGTEAFF,-,TRBJ1-1,TRBD1,14,TRBV2
TGTGCCAGCAGGCGACAGGGCTACGAGCAGTACTTC,CASRRQGYEQYF,-,TRBJ2-7,TRBD1,12,TRBV2
TGTGCCAGCAGCTTAAACAGGGGCAATGAGCAGTTCTTC,CASSLNRGNEQFF,-,TRBJ2-1,TRBD1,13,TRBV7-3